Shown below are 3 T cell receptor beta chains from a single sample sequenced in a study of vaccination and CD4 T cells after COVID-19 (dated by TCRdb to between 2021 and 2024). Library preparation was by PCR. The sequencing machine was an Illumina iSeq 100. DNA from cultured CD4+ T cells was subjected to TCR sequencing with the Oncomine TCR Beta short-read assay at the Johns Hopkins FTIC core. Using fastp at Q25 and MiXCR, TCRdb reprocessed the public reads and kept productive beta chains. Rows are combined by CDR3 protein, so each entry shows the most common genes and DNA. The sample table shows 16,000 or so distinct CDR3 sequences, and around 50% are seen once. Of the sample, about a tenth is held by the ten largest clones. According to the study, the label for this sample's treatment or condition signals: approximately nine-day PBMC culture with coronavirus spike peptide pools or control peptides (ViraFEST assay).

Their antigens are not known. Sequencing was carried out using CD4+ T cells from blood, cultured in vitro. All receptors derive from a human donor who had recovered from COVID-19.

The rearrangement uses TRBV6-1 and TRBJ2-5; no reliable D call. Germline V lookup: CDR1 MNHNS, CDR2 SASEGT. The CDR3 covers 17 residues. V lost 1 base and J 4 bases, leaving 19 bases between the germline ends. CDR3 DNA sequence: TGTGCCAGCAGTGAAGGAACTGTACCCCTTGGTAGAGAGACCCAGTACTTC. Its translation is CASSEGTVPLGRETQYF.

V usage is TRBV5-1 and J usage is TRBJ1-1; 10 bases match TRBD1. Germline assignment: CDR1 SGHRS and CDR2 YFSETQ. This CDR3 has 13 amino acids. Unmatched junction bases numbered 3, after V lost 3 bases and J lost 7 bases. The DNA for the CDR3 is TGCGCCAGCAGCTCGGGACAGGGGTTTGAAGCTTTCTTT. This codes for CASSSGQGFEAFF.

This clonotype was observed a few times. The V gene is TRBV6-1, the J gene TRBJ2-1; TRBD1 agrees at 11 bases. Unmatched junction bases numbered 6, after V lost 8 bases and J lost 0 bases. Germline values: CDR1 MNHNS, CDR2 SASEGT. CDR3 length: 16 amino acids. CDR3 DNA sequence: TGTGCCAGCCGCAGGGGGACAGGGGGCTCCTACAATGAGCAGTTCTTC. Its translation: CASRRGTGGSYNEQFF.